The 28 T cell receptor beta chains reported below all come from one sample, sequenced in a study of shared clonotypes between healthy human individuals. Only in-frame clones appear in the TCRdb table, and some are missing; sequencing was by immunoSEQ multiplex PCR. The table shows about 490,000 clones, with about three quarters occurring only once. Sequenced: PBMCs. These receptors were obtained from a woman aged 40 to 50 in good health. Some clones in this sample may be carry-over from other donors' samples.

The CDR3, as DNA: TGCAGCGTTGAGGGGACTAGCGGGAGGTTCCACGAGCAGTACTTC. Amino acid sequence: CSVEGTSGRFHEQYF. This chain connects TRBV29-1 to TRBJ2-7; 15 bases line up with TRBD2. Looked up from germline, CDR1 is SQVTM and CDR2 is ANQGSEA. V gave up 3 bases and J gave up 5 bases; unmatched junction bases: 5. The CDR3 has 15 residues.

J is TRBJ2-7 and V is TRBV6-6; D gene unclear. The CDR3 is made up of 11 amino acids. The V end was cut by 0 bases, the J end by 10 bases, with 7 bases between. CDR1 MNHNY and CDR2 SVGAGI come from the germline V gene (reference sequence). This chain's CDR3 is CASSYSFIQYF. In DNA, the CDR3 is TGTGCCAGCAGTTACTCGTTTATTCAGTACTTC.

This chain connects TRBV29-1 to TRBJ1-1, with TRBD1 as a possible D gene (5 bases). The CDR3 runs to 14 residues. The germline V gene has CDR1 SQVTM and CDR2 ANQGSEA. V was shortened by 4 bases and J by 3 bases, with 15 bases between the two germline ends. This chain's CDR3 is CSVVVGTWDTEAFF. In DNA, the CDR3 is TGCAGCGTTGTTGTCGGGACGTGGGACACTGAAGCTTTCTTT.

J is TRBJ2-2 and V is TRBV19; either TRBD1 or TRBD2 may supply D (5 bases each). The CDR3 has 15 residues. CDR1 and CDR2 (germline): LNHDA, SQIVND (reference sequence). V was clipped by 3 bases and J by 3 bases, with 11 bases between them. In DNA, the CDR3 is TGTGCCAGTAGTATTGAAGGGACGTACACCGGGGAGCTGTTTTTT. The encoded protein is CASSIEGTYTGELFF.

The V and J genes are TRBV27 and TRBJ2-6; TRBD1 is a possible D gene (5 bases). V lost 5 bases and J 0 bases, leaving 17 bases between the germline ends. CDR1 and CDR2 (germline): MNHEY, SMNVEV (reference sequence). The CDR3 has 18 amino acids. This CDR3 is CASSIQGPPLSGANVLTF. The CDR3 DNA sequence: TGTGCCAGCAGTATTCAGGGCCCCCCTCTCTCTGGGGCCAACGTCCTGACTTTC.

Ten or more counts support this clone. The CDR3 sequence is CASSLVGQNRAQYF. The CDR3 DNA follows: TGTGCCAGCAGCTTAGTTGGACAGAACCGAGCCCAGTACTTC. The chain recombines TRBV7-9 with TRBJ2-5; D may be TRBD1 (6 bases). CDR3 length: 14 residues. Germline V CDR1 and CDR2: SEHNR, FQNEAQ (reference sequence). Trimming pared 1 base from V and 9 bases from J, leaving 15 bases between.

The chain employs TRBV5-4 and TRBJ2-7; 7 bases are shared with TRBD1. V was clipped by 2 bases and J by 6 bases; unmatched bases: 5. The CDR3 is 13 residues long. Germline V CDR1 and CDR2: SGHNT, YYREEE (reference sequence). In DNA, the CDR3 is TGTGCCAGCAGCTTACAGGGGTATCGCGAGCAGTACTTC. Its translation: CASSLQGYREQYF.

The chain uses TRBV6-1 and TRBJ1-4; 7 bases are a match to TRBD1. Looked up from germline, CDR1 is MNHNS and CDR2 is SASEGT. J was trimmed by 8 bases and V by 4 bases; bases with no gene match: 13. This CDR3 is built from 16 residues. The CDR3: CASSGYPGQSGEKLFF. Here the CDR3 DNA reads TGTGCCAGCAGTGGATACCCGGGACAGTCGGGAGAAAAACTGTTTTTT.

The chain links TRBV5-4 to TRBJ2-5; D is possibly TRBD2 (5 bases). The V end was cut by 4 bases, the J end by 3 bases, with 13 bases between. The CDR3 length is 14 residues. Germline loops: CDR1 SGHNT, CDR2 YYREEE (reference sequence). The CDR3 sequence is CASSRSGNEETQYF. For the CDR3, the DNA is TGTGCCAGCAGCCGGAGCGGAAACGAAGAGACCCAGTACTTC.

The chain recombines TRBV9 with TRBJ2-7, with TRBD2 matching over 12 bases. Per the germline V gene, CDR1 is SGDLS and CDR2 is YYNGEE. The V gene end was trimmed by 4 bases and the J gene end by 0 bases; junction bases not matched to a gene: 14. This CDR3 contains 19 residues. The DNA of the CDR3 is TGTGCCAGCAGCCCCTCTCCGGGACTAGCGGGCACTTTCTCCTACGAGCAGTACTTC. As protein: CASSPSPGLAGTFSYEQYF.

This clone turned up a few times. V and J are TRBV19 and TRBJ2-1; 7 bases map to TRBD2. Unmatched junction bases numbered 8, after V lost 7 bases and J lost 5 bases. This CDR3 is 14 amino acids long. Per the germline V gene, CDR1 is LNHDA and CDR2 is SQIVND (reference sequence). In nucleotides, the CDR3 is TGTGCCAGTACCGTGACTGGGAGGGACAATGAGCAGTTCTTC. It encodes CASTVTGRDNEQFF.

The V gene is TRBV7-8, the J gene TRBJ2-7; no clear D. Germline V lookup: CDR1 SGHVS, CDR2 FQNEAQ. CDR3 length equals 15 residues. V was cut by 5 bases and J by 4 bases, with 18 bases left in between. As DNA, the CDR3 is TGTGCCAGCAGCCCCCGGCAGCCCCTTGGATACGAGCAGTACTTC. The encoded protein is CASSPRQPLGYEQYF.

V is TRBV6-1 and J is TRBJ2-7; no reliable D call. Germline loops: CDR1 MNHNS, CDR2 SASEGT. This CDR3 has 11 residues. Trimming pared 8 bases from V and 2 bases from J, leaving 7 bases between. In DNA, the CDR3 is TGTGCCAGCGGCGGCCCCTACGAGCAGTACTTC. This sequence encodes CASGGPYEQYF.

This chain links TRBV29-1 with TRBJ2-3; either TRBD1 or TRBD2 may supply D (5 bases each). V was trimmed by 6 bases and J by 2 bases, leaving 15 bases between them. CDR1 is SQVTM, CDR2 ANQGSEA, per germline. CDR3 length: 14 residues. CDR3 amino acids: CSVLGGGYTDTQYF. The DNA for the CDR3 is TGCAGCGTACTAGGTGGGGGATACACAGATACGCAGTATTTT.

The chain recombines TRBV6-1 with TRBJ2-7; 9 bases map to TRBD2. The CDR3 runs 15 residues. Germline values: CDR1 MNHNS, CDR2 SASEGT. V lost 3 bases, J lost 1 base, and 4 bases stayed unmatched. Written as DNA, the CDR3 is TGTGCCAGCAGTGACCCTAGCGGGGCGTCCTACGAGCAGTACTTC. This translates into CASSDPSGASYEQYF.

The chain links TRBV18 to TRBJ2-2; TRBD2 matches 7 bases. The CDR3 sequence is 14 residues long. In germline, CDR1 is KGHSH, CDR2 LQKENI. The V and J ends lost 1 base and 6 bases, in that order; junction bases with no gene match: 2. The CDR3 nucleotides read TGTGCCAGCTCACCACGGGCGGGAGCCGGGGAGCTGTTTTTT. Protein product: CASSPRAGAGELFF.

Note on this clone: This sample also contains other DNA sequences that code for the same CDR3. The chain combines TRBV18 with TRBJ1-5, with 9 positions matching TRBD1. In germline, CDR1 is KGHSH, CDR2 LQKENI. The ends lost 5 bases at V and 1 base at J; junction bases unmatched: 3. The CDR3 is made up of 15 amino acids. The CDR3 DNA reads as TGTGCCAGCTCAGAACAGGGGGCAAGCAATCAGCCCCAGCATTTT. It is translated as CASSEQGASNQPQHF.

The chain is built from TRBV5-1 and TRBJ1-6; maybe TRBD1 (6 bases). CDR3 length: 14 amino acids. Per germline, CDR1 SGHRS and CDR2 YFSETQ. V shed 4 bases and J shed 8 bases, with 13 bases lying between them. The CDR3 coding sequence is TGCGCCAGCAGCCCCGGACAGCGGCATTCACCCCTCCACTTT. Translated, it gives CASSPGQRHSPLHF.

This clone appeared a few times. V is TRBV9 and J is TRBJ2-7; 15 bases are shared with TRBD2. This CDR3 has 17 residues. Germline V CDR1 and CDR2: SGDLS, YYNGEE. Germline trimming cut 4 bases from V and 4 bases from J; bases unmatched to any gene: 9. The CDR3 bases are TGTGCCAGCAGCCCAAGCCGGACTAGCGGGAGGGCGTACGAGCAGTACTTC. This gives the protein CASSPSRTSGRAYEQYF.

The gene calls are TRBV18 and TRBJ1-3; weak D call: TRBD1 (5 bases). V was pared by 2 bases and J by 0 bases, with 11 bases between. Germline CDR1 reads KGHSH; CDR2 reads LQKENI. The length of the CDR3 is 16 residues. CDR3 in DNA: TGTGCCAGCTCACCAGGGGACCCACGCTCTGGAAACACCATATATTTT. Translation: CASSPGDPRSGNTIYF. Complete variable domain (other parts from reference TRBV18 and TRBJ1-3): NAGVMQNPRHLVRRRGQEARLRCSPMKGHSHVYWYRQLPEEGLKFMVYLQKENIIDESGMPKERFSAEFPKEGPSILRIQQVVRGDSAAYFCASSPGDPRSGNTIYFGEGSWLTVV.

Note on this clone: This may be a read error, as it is one base from a much larger clone. Other DNA sequences from this sample encode an identical CDR3 as well. The V call is TRBV15, the J call TRBJ1-3; perhaps TRBD1 as D (5 bases). This CDR3 spans 16 amino acids. Germline V gene sequence: CDR1 LNHNV, CDR2 YYDKDF (reference sequence). The CDR3 DNA reads as TGTGCCACCAGCAGGGGGGACGGAGGTCCTGGGAACACCATATATTTT. This translates into CATSRGDGGPGNTIYF.

The CDR3: CASSHGHEIYYTGELFF. The CDR3 bases are TGCGCCAGCAGCCATGGACACGAAATTTATTACACCGGGGAGCTGTTTTTT. V usage is TRBV4-3 and J usage is TRBJ2-2; TRBD1 is a possible D gene (5 bases). The CDR3 totals 17 residues. V was cut by 3 bases and J by 3 bases, with 17 bases left in between. CDR1 is LGHNA, CDR2 YSLEER, per germline.

This chain connects TRBV21-1 to TRBJ1-1. TRBV21-1 is tagged as a pseudogene. CDR3 length: 14 residues. CDR3 DNA: TGTGCCAGCAGCCCCATGAGCCCGAACACTGAAGCTTTCTTT. Amino acid sequence: CASSPMSPNTEAFF.

V and J are TRBV2 and TRBJ2-1; D unresolved. This CDR3 contains 17 residues. The V end lost 1 base, the J end lost 4 bases, and 17 bases lay between the germline ends. The germline V gene has CDR1 SNHLY and CDR2 FYNNEI. The CDR3 loop reads CASSEGLNSIIYNEQFF. The DNA of the CDR3 is TGTGCCAGCAGTGAAGGTTTAAACTCCATCATTTACAATGAGCAGTTCTTC.

This chain links TRBV9 with TRBJ2-7; D is tentatively TRBD1 or TRBD2 (5 bases each). The CDR3 is made up of 14 amino acids. Germline assignment: CDR1 SGDLS and CDR2 YYNGEE. Trimming removed 4 bases at V and 4 bases at J, with 15 bases between. In DNA, the CDR3 is TGTGCCAGCAGCACCGGGACCGCGTTTTACGAGCAGTACTTC. Amino acids: CASSTGTAFYEQYF.

V usage is TRBV12-5 and J usage is TRBJ2-1; TRBD1 agrees at 8 bases. Germline CDR1 LGHNT, CDR2 FRNRAP. After removal of 5 bases from V and 2 bases from J, the junction contained 5 bases not matched to a gene. The CDR3 totals 15 residues. CDR3 protein: CASGPDRGPYNEQFF. CDR3 bases: TGTGCTAGTGGTCCCGACAGGGGACCCTACAATGAGCAGTTCTTC.

This clone was seen ten or more times. The gene calls are TRBV7-9 and TRBJ1-1, with D possibly being TRBD1 (5 bases). There are 13 residues in the CDR3. Trimming left V 5 bases short and J 3 bases short, with 10 bases between. Germline CDR1 and CDR2: SEHNR and FQNEAQ (reference sequence). DNA of the CDR3: TGTGCCAGCAGCCGCGGGGACTACACTGAAGCTTTCTTT. Amino acids: CASSRGDYTEAFF. Variable domain in full (rest from reference TRBV7-9 and TRBJ1-1): DTGVSQNPRHKITKRGQNVTFRCDPISEHNRLYWYRQTLGQGPEFLTYFQNEAQLEKSRLLSDRFSAERPKGSFSTLEIQRTEQGDSAMYLCASSRGDYTEAFFGQGTRLTVV.

This clone showed up just a few times. The V gene is TRBV28, the J gene TRBJ1-1; weak D call: TRBD1 (5 bases). The CDR3 covers 14 residues. Trimming removed 5 bases at V and 1 base at J, with 11 bases between. Germline lookup yields CDR1 MDHEN and CDR2 SYDVKM. The CDR3 DNA sequence: TGTGCCAGCAGTCCGACAGAAACGAACACTGAAGCTTTCTTT. Its protein is CASSPTETNTEAFF. Looking up the rest from reference TRBV28 and TRBJ1-1 gives the full variable domain: DVKVTQSSRYLVKRTGEKVFLECVQDMDHENMFWYRQDPGLGLRLIYFSYDVKMKEKGDIPEGYSVSREKKERFSLILESASTNQTSMYLCASSPTETNTEAFFGQGTRLTVV.